This T cell receptor beta chain was found in a study of blood T cell repertoires in COVID-19. Assignments of participants to cohorts depended upon their own reported clinical history. Generated by immunoSEQ multiplex PCR, the TCRdb table keeps only in-frame clones and is missing some. The data contain a few hundred thousand clones, 70% to 90% of them singletons. Looked up from germline, CDR1 is GTSNPN and CDR2 is SVGIG (reference sequence). The CDR3 covers 15 residues. Deletions cut 0 bases from V and 6 bases from J, with 12 bases between. The TCR was taken from a woman aged 25 to 45 who had recovered from COVID-19. V gene TRBV30 combines with J gene TRBJ1-6; D not certain. Sequencing was done on a sample of PBMCs or T cells enriched from blood (not recorded which). The CDR3 DNA reads TGTGCCTGGAGTGTACAATTAGCGAGTAATTCACCCCTCCACTTT. Translating it yields CAWSVQLASNSPLHF.